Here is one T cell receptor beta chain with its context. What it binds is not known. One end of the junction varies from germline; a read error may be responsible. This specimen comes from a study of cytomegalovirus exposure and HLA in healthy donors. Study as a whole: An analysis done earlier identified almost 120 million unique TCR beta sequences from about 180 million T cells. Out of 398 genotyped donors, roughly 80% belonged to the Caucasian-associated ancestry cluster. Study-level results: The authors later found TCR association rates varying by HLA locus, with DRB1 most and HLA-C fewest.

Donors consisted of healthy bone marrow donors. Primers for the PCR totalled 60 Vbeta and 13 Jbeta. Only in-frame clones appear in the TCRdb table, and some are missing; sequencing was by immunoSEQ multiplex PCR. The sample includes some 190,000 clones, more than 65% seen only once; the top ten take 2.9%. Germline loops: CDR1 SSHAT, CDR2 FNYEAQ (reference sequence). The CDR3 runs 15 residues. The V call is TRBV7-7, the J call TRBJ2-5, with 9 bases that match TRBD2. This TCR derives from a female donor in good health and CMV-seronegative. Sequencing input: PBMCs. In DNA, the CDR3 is TGTGCTAGCAGCTTGGGGGGACTAGCTACAGAGACCCAGTACTTC. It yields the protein CASSLGGLATETQYF. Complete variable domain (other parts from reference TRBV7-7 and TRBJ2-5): GAGVSQSPRYKVTKRGQDVTLRCDPISSHATLYWYQQALGQGPEFLTYFNYEAQPDKSGLPSDRFSAERPEGSISTLTIQRTEQRDSAMYRCASSLGGLATETQYFGPGTRLLVL.